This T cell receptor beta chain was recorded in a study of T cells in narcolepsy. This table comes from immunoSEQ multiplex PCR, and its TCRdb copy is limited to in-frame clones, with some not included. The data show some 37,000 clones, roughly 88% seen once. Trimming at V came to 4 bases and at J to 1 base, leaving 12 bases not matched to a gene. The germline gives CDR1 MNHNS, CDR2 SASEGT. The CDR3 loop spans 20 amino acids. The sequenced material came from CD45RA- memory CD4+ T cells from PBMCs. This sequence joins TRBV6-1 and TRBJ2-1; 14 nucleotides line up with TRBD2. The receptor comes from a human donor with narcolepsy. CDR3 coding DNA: TGTGCCAGCAGTGGAGGGACTAGCGGGGGCGCGACTTATTCCTACAATGAGCAGTTCTTC. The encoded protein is CASSGGTSGGATYSYNEQFF.